The 10 T cell receptor beta chains listed next were all sequenced from one sample in a study of T-cell memory formation after mild COVID-19. Via MiXCR, TCRdb re-called the 5' RACE reads, giving one row per CDR3 protein. Among 300,000 to 400,000 distinct CDR3 sequences, 25% to 30% were seen once, and the ten largest hold about 13%. The sample comprised PBMCs or a T cell subset sorted from them (not recorded which). The source of these receptors is an adult woman who had mild COVID-19 (a few samples of this study predate the infection). Cell type and time point are not known.

The V gene is TRBV6-6, the J gene TRBJ2-1, with D perhaps assigned TRBD1 or TRBD2 (5 bases each). The CDR3 has 15 amino acids. The germline V and J ends were trimmed by 2 bases and 6 bases, with 14 bases remaining between them. Per the germline V gene, CDR1 is MNHNY and CDR2 is SVGAGI (reference sequence). The CDR3 nucleotides read TGTGCCAGCAGTTACCCGACTACTAGGGGCAATGAGCAGTTCTTC. It specifies CASSYPTTRGNEQFF.

V and J are TRBV28 and TRBJ2-5; possibly TRBD1 for D (5 bases). This CDR3 is built from 13 residues. V was pared by 5 bases and J by 5 bases, with 12 bases between. Germline V gene data show CDR1 as MDHEN and CDR2 as SYDVKM. The CDR3 here is CASSDSNWETQYF. The CDR3 nucleotides are TGTGCCAGCAGTGACAGCAACTGGGAGACCCAGTACTTC.

The chain recombines TRBV5-4 with TRBJ1-1; possible D gene TRBD1, 5 bases. Per germline, CDR1 SGHNT and CDR2 YYREEE (reference sequence). V was trimmed by 4 bases and J by 5 bases, leaving 15 bases between them. The CDR3 has 14 amino acids. CDR3 coding DNA: TGTGCCAGCAGCGCCGGGGGGGTGAGGACTGAAGCTTTCTTT. Its translation is CASSAGGVRTEAFF.

Here the CDR3 DNA reads TGTGCCAGCGTAGGGGATTCCTACGAGCAGTACTTC. Encoded protein: CASVGDSYEQYF. V is TRBV3-1 and J is TRBJ2-7; D is perhaps TRBD1 (5 bases). The CDR3 sequence is 12 residues long. V was shortened by 8 bases and J by 1 base, with 9 bases between the two germline ends. Germline-derived CDR1 and CDR2 are LGHDT and YNNKEL (reference sequence).

J is TRBJ1-1 and V is TRBV9; D remains unclear. From germline, CDR1 is SGDLS and CDR2 YYNGEE. V lost 0 bases, J lost 3 bases, and 6 bases lay in between. CDR3 size: 13 residues. CDR3 DNA sequence: TGTGCCAGCAGCGTAGAGTTCTACACTGAAGCTTTCTTT. Its protein product is CASSVEFYTEAFF.

This clonotype showed up just a few times. The V call is TRBV25-1, the J call TRBJ1-2; D possibly corresponds to TRBD1 (5 bases). CDR1 is MGHDK, CDR2 SYGVNS, per germline. CDR3 size: 12 residues. V gave up 4 bases and J gave up 8 bases, with 11 bases separating them. CDR3 bases: TGTGCCAGCAGTGGGCAGGGCGGAGGCTACACCTTC. Protein sequence: CASSGQGGGYTF.

The chain recombines TRBV12-3 or TRBV12-4 with TRBJ2-1; D may match TRBD1 or TRBD2 (5 bases each). The CDR3 covers 17 residues. Trimming removed 6 bases from V and 9 bases from J, with 27 bases in between. CDR3 amino acids: CASSPTQGSPRGSEQFF. The CDR3 nucleotides read TGTGCCAGCAGCCCCACGCAGGGCTCACCCCGGGGCAGTGAGCAGTTCTTC.

The V and J genes are TRBV6-1 and TRBJ1-1, with D unclear. The germline V gene has CDR1 MNHNS and CDR2 SASEGT. The V and J ends lost 2 bases and 3 bases respectively, with 7 bases between them. The CDR3 is 13 residues long. The CDR3 DNA reads as TGTGCCAGCAGTGAATGGGCAGACACTGAAGCTTTCTTT. Translated, it gives CASSEWADTEAFF.

In its sample, this clonotype was seen a few times. The chain joins TRBV28 to TRBJ2-1; 8 nucleotides match TRBD1. The germline gives CDR1 MDHEN, CDR2 SYDVKM. V was pared by 7 bases and J by 4 bases, with 9 bases of the junction left unmatched. CDR3 length: 15 residues. CDR3: CASTPLDRGYNEQFF. CDR3 sequence (DNA): TGTGCCAGCACGCCCCTAGACAGGGGATACAATGAGCAGTTCTTC. Full variable domain (missing parts from reference TRBV28 and TRBJ2-1): DVKVTQSSRYLVKRTGEKVFLECVQDMDHENMFWYRQDPGLGLRLIYFSYDVKMKEKGDIPEGYSVSREKKERFSLILESASTNQTSMYLCASTPLDRGYNEQFFGPGTRLTVL.

The V gene is TRBV7-9, the J gene TRBJ2-3, with 12 bases identical to TRBD2. Germline V gene lookup returns CDR1 SEHNR and CDR2 FQNEAQ (reference sequence). This CDR3 comprises 16 residues. V lost 5 bases, J lost 4 bases, and 7 bases stayed unmatched. CDR3 amino acids: CASSPGLAGIADTQYF. DNA for the CDR3: TGTGCCAGCAGCCCCGGACTAGCGGGGATAGCAGATACGCAGTATTTT.